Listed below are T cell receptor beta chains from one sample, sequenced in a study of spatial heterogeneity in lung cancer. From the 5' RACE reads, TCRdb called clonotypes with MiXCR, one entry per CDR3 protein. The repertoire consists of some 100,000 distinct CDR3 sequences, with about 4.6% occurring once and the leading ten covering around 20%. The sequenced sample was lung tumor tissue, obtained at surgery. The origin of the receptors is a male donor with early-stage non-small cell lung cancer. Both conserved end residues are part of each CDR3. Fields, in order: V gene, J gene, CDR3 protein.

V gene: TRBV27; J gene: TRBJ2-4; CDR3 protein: CATKQQGAKNIQYF
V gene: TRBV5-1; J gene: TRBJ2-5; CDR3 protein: CASSPRGETQYF
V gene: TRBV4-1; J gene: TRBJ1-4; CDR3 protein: CASSQARVDATNEKLFF
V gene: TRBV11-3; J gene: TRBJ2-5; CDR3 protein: CASILVPGETQYF
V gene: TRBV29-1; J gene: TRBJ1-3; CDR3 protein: CSAAPQNGNTIYF
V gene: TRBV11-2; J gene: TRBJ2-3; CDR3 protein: CASSLRWDTQYF
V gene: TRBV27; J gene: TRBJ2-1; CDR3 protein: CASTNLAGGIRNEQFF
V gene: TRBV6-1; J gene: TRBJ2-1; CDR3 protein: CASKALVSPYNEQFF
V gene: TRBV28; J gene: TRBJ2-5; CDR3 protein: CASSSHAAGETQYF
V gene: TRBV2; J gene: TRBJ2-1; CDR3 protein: CASRDSALSYEFF
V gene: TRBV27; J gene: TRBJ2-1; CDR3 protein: CASSFAHYNEQFF
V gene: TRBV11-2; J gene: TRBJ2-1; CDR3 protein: CASSLAGASGDNEQFF
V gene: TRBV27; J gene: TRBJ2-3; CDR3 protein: CASSSPGGGTDTQYF
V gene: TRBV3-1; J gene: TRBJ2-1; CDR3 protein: CASSQVSGRNRSYNEQFF
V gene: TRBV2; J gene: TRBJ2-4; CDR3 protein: CAIRDPKGIQYF
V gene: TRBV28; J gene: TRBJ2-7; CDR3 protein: CASTSPAGELYEQYF
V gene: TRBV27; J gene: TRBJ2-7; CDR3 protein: CASRPGGAPTYEQYF
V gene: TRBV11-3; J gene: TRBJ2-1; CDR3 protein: CASSPDGHHEQFF
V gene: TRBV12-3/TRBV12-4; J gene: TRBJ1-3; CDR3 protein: CASSLRAGGSGNTIYF
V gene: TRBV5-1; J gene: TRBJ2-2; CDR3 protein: CASSDGQDTGELFF
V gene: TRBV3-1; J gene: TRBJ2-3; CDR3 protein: CASSGDSLTDTQYF
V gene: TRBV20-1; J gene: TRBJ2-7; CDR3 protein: CSASGLPGLEIYEQYF
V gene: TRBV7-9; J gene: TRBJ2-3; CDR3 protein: CASSLAEFTDTQYF
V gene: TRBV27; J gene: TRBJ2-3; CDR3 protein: CASSLYPDHTSTDTQYF
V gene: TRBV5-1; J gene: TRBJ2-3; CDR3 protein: CASSLESVGADTQYF
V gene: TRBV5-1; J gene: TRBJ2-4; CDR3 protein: CASSLTYTENIQYF
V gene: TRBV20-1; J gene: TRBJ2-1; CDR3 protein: CSAASLAEIYNEQFF